These T cell receptor beta chains were read from a single sample in a study of CD4 T cells in relation to SARS-CoV-2 and coronaviruses. Generated by immunoSEQ multiplex PCR, the TCRdb table keeps only in-frame clones and is missing some. The data hold approximately 27,000 clones, with 65% to 80% observed a single time. These receptors lack a known antigen. Specimen: CD4+ T cells from PBMCs, cultured in vitro. The receptors were gathered from a human donor in good health. The CDR3 runs from the conserved cysteine through the conserved F or W. The D gene is left open where the match is weak. Where a row states a size, it is once, few, many or the class of an expanded clone; other rows omit it.

TRBJ2-7,NA,TRBD1,TRBV5-1,TGCGCCAGCAGCTTGGAGGCGACAGGGGGAAACGAGCAGTACTTC,CASSLEATGGNEQYF
TRBJ2-7,few,TRBD1,TRBV6-5,TGTGCCAGCAGAAGACAGGGAGCCCCCTCCTACGAGCAGTACTTC,CASRRQGAPSYEQYF
TRBJ2-5,NA,NA,TRBV19,TGTGCCAGTAGTATAGATCAAACAGCCCCGTATGAGACCCAGTACTTC,CASSIDQTAPYETQYF
TRBJ1-4,few,TRBD1,TRBV4-3,TGCGCCAGCAGCAGATCAACAGGGGACGGCGGAAAACTGTTTTTT,CASSRSTGDGGKLFF
TRBJ1-5,NA,TRBD1,TRBV18,TGTGCCAGCTCACCACAGGCAGGGGGCCCCTCGATCAATCAGCCCCAGCATTTT,CASSPQAGGPSINQPQHF
TRBJ1-2,NA,TRBD1,TRBV4-1,TGCGCCAGCAGCCAGGAGGGCAGGGGGCAGAATGGCTACACCTTC,CASSQEGRGQNGYTF
TRBJ2-1,NA,NA,TRBV29-1,TGCAGCGTTGAGGCTGGGCTAGCAAGGTACAATGAGCAGTTCTTC,CSVEAGLARYNEQFF
TRBJ1-3,NA,NA,TRBV6-5,TGTGCCAGCAGATACAGCTCTGGAAACACCATATATTTT,CASRYSSGNTIYF
TRBJ2-7,NA,TRBD2,TRBV7-2,TGTGCCAGCAGCTTAGGGCCTAGGACTAGCGGGGCCCACGAGCAGTACTTC,CASSLGPRTSGAHEQYF
TRBJ1-1,NA,TRBD1,TRBV19,TGTGCCAGCACAGGGGGGCTGAACACTGAAGCTTTCTTT,CASTGGLNTEAFF
TRBJ2-7,once,TRBD2,TRBV7-2,TGTGCCAGCAGCCTAGCGGGGGGAAGGACCTACGAGCAGTACTTC,CASSLAGGRTYEQYF
TRBJ1-2,NA,NA,TRBV7-2,TGTGCCAGCAGCTTAGGCCCGGGGGAGGGCTATGGCTACACCTTC,CASSLGPGEGYGYTF
TRBJ1-2,NA,NA,TRBV6-1,TGTGCCAGCAGTGAGGGGGGGTACTATGGCTACACCTTC,CASSEGGYYGYTF
TRBJ1-1,NA,TRBD1,TRBV5-1,TGCGCCAGCAGCTTGCTGGACAGGGAGGAGACTGAAGCTTTCTTT,CASSLLDREETEAFF
TRBJ2-2,NA,NA,TRBV7-2,TGTGCCAGCAGCTTAGGGAAGGGTAGAAAGACCGGGGAGCTGTTTTTT,CASSLGKGRKTGELFF
TRBJ2-1,NA,NA,TRBV25-1,TGTGCCAGCAGTGAACCGGGCCCCCTCTCCTACAATGAGCAGTTCTTC,CASSEPGPLSYNEQFF
TRBJ1-3,few,NA,TRBV19,TGTGCCAGTAGTTCTGACCCGACCGGGAACACCATATATTTT,CASSSDPTGNTIYF
TRBJ2-7,NA,NA,TRBV18,TGTGCCAGCTCACCCGGACATATCTACGAGCAGTACTTC,CASSPGHIYEQYF
TRBJ1-1,NA,TRBD1,TRBV3-1/TRBV3-2,TGTGCCAGCAGCCCTAGGACAGGGGGCGAGAACACTGAAGCTTTCTTT,CASSPRTGGENTEAFF
TRBJ1-2,few,NA,TRBV6-1,TGTGCCAGCAGTGAAGCAGGGTATGGCTACACCTTC,CASSEAGYGYTF
TRBJ1-4,NA,NA,TRBV6-5,TGTGCCAGCAGGTGGGGGTCGAATGAAAAACTGTTTTTT,CASRWGSNEKLFF
TRBJ1-2,NA,NA,TRBV6-2/TRBV6-3,TGTGCCAGCAGTTACACGGACTATGGCTACACCTTC,CASSYTDYGYTF
TRBJ2-5,NA,NA,TRBV20-1,TGCAGTGCTAGTCGGGTGGGAGGAGGGGGGGAGACCCAGTACTTC,CSASRVGGGGETQYF
TRBJ2-7,NA,TRBD1,TRBV7-8,TGTGCCAGCAGACTGACAGGGGCCGGCGAGCAGTACTTC,CASRLTGAGEQYF
TRBJ1-1,NA,NA,TRBV29-1,TGCAGCGTTGTCGTTACGGCGGTCAACACTGAAGCTTTCTTT,CSVVVTAVNTEAFF
TRBJ1-5,NA,NA,TRBV20-1,TGCAGTGCTGGTTTTGGGGCGCCCCAGCATTTT,CSAGFGAPQHF
TRBJ2-2,few,TRBD2,TRBV6-2/TRBV6-3,TGTGCCAGCAGTCGACTAGCGGGAGGGCTGGCCGGGGAGCTGTTTTTT,CASSRLAGGLAGELFF
TRBJ2-3,NA,NA,TRBV7-2,TGTGCCAGCAGCCGTCGACAGGGACTCACAGATACGCAGTATTTT,CASSRRQGLTDTQYF
TRBJ1-2,NA,TRBD1,TRBV5-8,TGTGCCAGCAGCTTGGGGTGGACAGGGGACGGCTACACCTTC,CASSLGWTGDGYTF
TRBJ2-7,NA,NA,TRBV14,TGTGCCAGCAGCCAGTTGCGGGGCCCGGCGGGCGAGCAGTACTTC,CASSQLRGPAGEQYF
TRBJ2-3,once,NA,TRBV11-2,TGTGCCAGCAGCTCTATTACAGATACGCAGTATTTT,CASSSITDTQYF
TRBJ2-6,NA,TRBD1,TRBV5-1,TGCGCCAGCAGCTTGGAGGGACAGGGGGCGCCTGGGGCCAACGTCCTGACTTTC,CASSLEGQGAPGANVLTF
TRBJ2-5,NA,TRBD2,TRBV5-1,TGCGCCAGCACGGAGCGGGGCCAAGAGACCCAGTACTTC,CASTERGQETQYF
TRBJ2-7,NA,NA,TRBV29-1,TGCAGCGTTAAGTCAAGGGACTCAGGCTACGAGCAGTACTTC,CSVKSRDSGYEQYF
TRBJ2-2,NA,TRBD1,TRBV9,TGTGCCAGCAGCGTAGCCTGGGACCAGGGGGCCGGGGAGCTGTTTTTT,CASSVAWDQGAGELFF
TRBJ2-5,NA,NA,TRBV4-1,TGCGCCAGCACAAGGGGGGTTGGGGAGACCCAGTACTTC,CASTRGVGETQYF
TRBJ1-1,few,TRBD1,TRBV5-1,TGCGCCAGCAGCCCGCTAGGGGACAGGAGCACTGAAGCTTTCTTT,CASSPLGDRSTEAFF
TRBJ2-5,few,TRBD1,TRBV7-6,TGTGCCAGCAGCCTCCGACAGGGCATCCAAGAGACCCAGTACTTC,CASSLRQGIQETQYF
TRBJ2-7,NA,NA,TRBV5-8,TGTGCCAGCAGCCATTCCTACGAGCAGTACTTC,CASSHSYEQYF
TRBJ2-7,NA,NA,TRBV2,TGTGCCAGCAGAGTCGGACTGTTCAGCTCCTACGAGCAGTACTTC,CASRVGLFSSYEQYF
TRBJ2-4,NA,TRBD1,TRBV23-1,TGCGCCAGCAGTCCCCCCAGGTACAGGGGAGAATGGGTGGTAGCCAAAAACATTCAGTACTTC,CASSPPRYRGEWVVAKNIQYF
TRBJ2-1,NA,TRBD1,TRBV6-5,TGTGCCAGCAGTTACCCCGGGACAGGGGGTAAGAAACAGTTCTTC,CASSYPGTGGKKQFF